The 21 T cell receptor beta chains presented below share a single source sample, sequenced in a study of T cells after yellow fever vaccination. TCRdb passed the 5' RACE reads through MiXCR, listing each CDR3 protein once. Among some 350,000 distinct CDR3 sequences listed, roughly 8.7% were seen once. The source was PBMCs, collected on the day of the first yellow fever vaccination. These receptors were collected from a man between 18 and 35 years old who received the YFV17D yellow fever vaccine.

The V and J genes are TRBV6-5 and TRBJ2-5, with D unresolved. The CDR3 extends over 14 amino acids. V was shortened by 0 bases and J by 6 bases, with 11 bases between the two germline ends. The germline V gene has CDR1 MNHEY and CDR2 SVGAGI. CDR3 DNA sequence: TGTGCCAGCAGTTACTCGATCACCGAAAAGACCCAGTACTTC. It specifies CASSYSITEKTQYF.

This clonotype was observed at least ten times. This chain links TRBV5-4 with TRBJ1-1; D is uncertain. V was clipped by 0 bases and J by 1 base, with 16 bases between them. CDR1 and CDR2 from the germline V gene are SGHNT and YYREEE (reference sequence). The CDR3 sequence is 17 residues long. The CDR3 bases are TGTGCCAGCAGCTTGGCCGCGGTTGGAGTTTGGAACACTGAAGCTTTCTTT. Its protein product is CASSLAAVGVWNTEAFF.

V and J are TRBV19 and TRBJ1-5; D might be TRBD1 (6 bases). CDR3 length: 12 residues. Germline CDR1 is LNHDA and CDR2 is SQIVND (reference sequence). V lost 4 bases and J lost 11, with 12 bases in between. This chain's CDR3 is CASSTGQTTQHF. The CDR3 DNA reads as TGTGCCAGTAGTACTGGACAGACGACCCAGCATTTT.

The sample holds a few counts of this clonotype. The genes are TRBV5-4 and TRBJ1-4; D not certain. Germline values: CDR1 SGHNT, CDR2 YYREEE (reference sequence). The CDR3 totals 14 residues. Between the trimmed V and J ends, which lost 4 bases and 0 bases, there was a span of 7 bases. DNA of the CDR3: TGTGCCAGCAGCCCGGACCCAACTAATGAAAAACTGTTTTTT. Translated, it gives CASSPDPTNEKLFF.

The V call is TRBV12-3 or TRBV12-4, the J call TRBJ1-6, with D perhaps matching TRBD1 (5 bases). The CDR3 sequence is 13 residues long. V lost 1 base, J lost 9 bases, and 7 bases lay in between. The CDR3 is CASSLDGGSPLHF. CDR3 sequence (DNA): TGTGCCAGCAGTTTAGATGGGGGTTCACCCCTCCACTTT.

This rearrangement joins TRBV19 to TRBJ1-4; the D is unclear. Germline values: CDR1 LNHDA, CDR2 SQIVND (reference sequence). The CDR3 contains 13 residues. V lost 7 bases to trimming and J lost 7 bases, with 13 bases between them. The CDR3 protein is CASTGGWSEKLFF. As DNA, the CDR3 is TGTGCCAGTACGGGTGGATGGAGTGAAAAACTGTTTTTT.

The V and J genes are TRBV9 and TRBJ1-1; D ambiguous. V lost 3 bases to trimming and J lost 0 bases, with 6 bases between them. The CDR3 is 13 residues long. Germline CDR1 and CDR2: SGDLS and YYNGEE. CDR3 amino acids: CASSDGVNTEAFF. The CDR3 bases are TGTGCCAGCAGCGACGGGGTGAACACTGAAGCTTTCTTT.

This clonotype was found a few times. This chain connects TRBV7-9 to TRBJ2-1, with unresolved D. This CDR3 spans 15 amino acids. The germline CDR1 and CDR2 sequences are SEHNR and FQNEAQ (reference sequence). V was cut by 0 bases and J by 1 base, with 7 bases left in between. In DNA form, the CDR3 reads TGTGCCAGCAGCTTAGCTCGAGAGTCCTACAATGAGCAGTTCTTC. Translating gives CASSLARESYNEQFF.

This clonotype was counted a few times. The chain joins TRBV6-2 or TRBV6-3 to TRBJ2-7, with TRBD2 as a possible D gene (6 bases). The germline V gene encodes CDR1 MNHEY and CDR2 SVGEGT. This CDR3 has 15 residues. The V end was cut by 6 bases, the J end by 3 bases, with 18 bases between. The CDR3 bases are TGTGCCAGCAGCCGAACAGCGGGCAGGAGCTACGAGCAGTACTTC. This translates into CASSRTAGRSYEQYF.

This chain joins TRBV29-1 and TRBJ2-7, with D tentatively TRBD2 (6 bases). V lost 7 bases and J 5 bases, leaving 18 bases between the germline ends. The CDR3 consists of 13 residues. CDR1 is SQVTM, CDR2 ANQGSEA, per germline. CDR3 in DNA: TGCAGCGCAACTCGGGGGAGTCGGGACGAGCAGTACTTC. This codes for CSATRGSRDEQYF.

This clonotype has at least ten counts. Here the CDR3 DNA reads TGTGCCAGCAGCTTAGATAATAGGGCCAGGGAAGAGACCCAGTACTTC. It is translated as CASSLDNRAREETQYF. The chain combines TRBV11-2 with TRBJ2-5, with D possibly TRBD1 on 5 matching bases. The germline gives CDR1 SGHAT, CDR2 FQNNGV. The CDR3 extends over 16 amino acids. Trimming cost V 0 bases and J 3 bases, with 14 bases left between them.

DNA for the CDR3: TGCGCCAGCAGCCAAGAATCGGGGGGAAGCTACTACGAGCAGTACGTC. Translated: CASSQESGGSYYEQYV. The chain couples TRBV4-3 to TRBJ2-7, with TRBD2 matching 7 bases. The CDR3 totals 16 residues. CDR1 LGHNA and CDR2 YSLEER come from the germline V gene. The trim removed 0 bases at V and 3 bases at J, leaving 8 bases unmatched.

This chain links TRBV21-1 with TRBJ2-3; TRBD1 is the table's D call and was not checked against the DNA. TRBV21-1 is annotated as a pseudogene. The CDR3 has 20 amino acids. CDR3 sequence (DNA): TGTGCCAGCAGCAAGGATGAAGAAAGAAGCCGGGACAGGGCATTTGATACGCAGTATTTT. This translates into CASSKDEERSRDRAFDTQYF.

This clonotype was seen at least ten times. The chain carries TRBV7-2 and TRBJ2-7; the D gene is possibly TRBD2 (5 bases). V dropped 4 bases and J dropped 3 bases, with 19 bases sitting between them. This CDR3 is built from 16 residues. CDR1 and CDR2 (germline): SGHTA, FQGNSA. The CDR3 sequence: CASSSFGGSPLYEQYF. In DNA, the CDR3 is TGTGCCAGCAGCTCCTTCGGAGGTAGCCCCCTCTACGAGCAGTACTTC. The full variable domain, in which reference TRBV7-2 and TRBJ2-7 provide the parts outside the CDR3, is GAGVSQSPSNKVTEKGKDVELRCDPISGHTALYWYRQSLGQGLEFLIYFQGNSAPDKSGLPSDRFSAERTGGSVSTLTIQRTQQEDSAVYLCASSSFGGSPLYEQYFGPGTRLTVT.

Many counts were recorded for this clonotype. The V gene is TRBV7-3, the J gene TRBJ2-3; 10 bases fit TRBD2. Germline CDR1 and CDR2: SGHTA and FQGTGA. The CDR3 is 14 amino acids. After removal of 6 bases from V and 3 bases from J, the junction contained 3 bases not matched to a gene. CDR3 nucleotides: TGTGCCAGCAGGTTTAGCGGGGGGACAGATACGCAGTATTTT. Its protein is CASRFSGGTDTQYF.

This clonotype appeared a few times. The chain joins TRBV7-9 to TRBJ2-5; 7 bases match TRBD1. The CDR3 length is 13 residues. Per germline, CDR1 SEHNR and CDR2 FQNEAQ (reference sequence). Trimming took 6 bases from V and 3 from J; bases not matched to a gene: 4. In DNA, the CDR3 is TGTGCCAGCAGGCCGGGACAGAAAGAGACCCAGTACTTC. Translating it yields CASRPGQKETQYF.

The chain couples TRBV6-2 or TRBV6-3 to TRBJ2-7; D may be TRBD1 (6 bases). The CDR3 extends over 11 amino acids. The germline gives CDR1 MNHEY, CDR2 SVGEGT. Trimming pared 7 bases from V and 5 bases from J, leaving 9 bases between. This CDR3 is CASTAGDEQYV. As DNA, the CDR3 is TGTGCCAGCACCGCAGGGGACGAGCAGTACGTC.

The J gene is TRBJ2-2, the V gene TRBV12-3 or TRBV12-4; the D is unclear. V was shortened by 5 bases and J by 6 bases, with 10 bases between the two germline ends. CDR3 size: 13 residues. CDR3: CASSRAGAGELFF. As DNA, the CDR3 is TGTGCCAGCAGTAGAGCAGGCGCCGGGGAGCTGTTTTTT.

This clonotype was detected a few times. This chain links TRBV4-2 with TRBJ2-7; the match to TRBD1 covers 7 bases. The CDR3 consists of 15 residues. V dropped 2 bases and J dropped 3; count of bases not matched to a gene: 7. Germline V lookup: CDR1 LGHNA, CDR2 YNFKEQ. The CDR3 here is CASSQTRDRNYEQYF. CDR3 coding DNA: TGTGCCAGCAGCCAAACCAGGGACAGAAACTACGAGCAGTACTTC.

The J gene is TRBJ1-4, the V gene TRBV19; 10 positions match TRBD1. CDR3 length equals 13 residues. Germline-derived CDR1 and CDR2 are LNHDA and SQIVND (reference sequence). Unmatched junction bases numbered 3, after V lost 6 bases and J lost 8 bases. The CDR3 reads CASRGQGLEKLFF. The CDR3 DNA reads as TGTGCCAGTAGGGGACAGGGGCTCGAAAAACTGTTTTTT.

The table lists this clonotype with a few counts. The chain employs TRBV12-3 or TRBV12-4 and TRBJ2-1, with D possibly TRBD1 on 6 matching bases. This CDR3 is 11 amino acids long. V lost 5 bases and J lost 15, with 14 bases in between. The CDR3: CASSNRVLWFF. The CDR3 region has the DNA TGTGCCAGCAGTAACAGGGTTCTGTGGTTCTTC.